These 26 T cell receptor beta chains share one sample of origin, sequenced in a study of cytomegalovirus exposure and HLA in healthy donors. The PCR used 60 Vbeta and 13 Jbeta primers. Only in-frame clones appear in the TCRdb table, and some are missing; sequencing was by immunoSEQ multiplex PCR. In the table there are under 150,000 clones, around 77% of which are singletons. Sequenced input: PBMCs. The receptors were sampled from a woman in her fifties or sixties in good health and CMV-seronegative.

This clone was detected only a few times. This chain joins TRBV7-9 and TRBJ1-1, with unresolved D. The CDR3 covers 17 residues. Per the germline V gene, CDR1 is SEHNR and CDR2 is FQNEAQ (reference sequence). V was shortened by 6 bases and J by 0 bases, with 20 bases between the two germline ends. The CDR3 DNA reads TGTGCCAGCAGTACAGACCGTATTGACACCATGAACACTGAAGCTTTCTTT. The encoded protein is CASSTDRIDTMNTEAFF.

This chain links TRBV27 with TRBJ2-7, with D possibly matching TRBD1 (6 bases). Trimming cost V 0 bases and J 2 bases, with 14 bases left between them. This CDR3 contains 16 residues. The V gene's germline CDR1 is MNHEY and CDR2 SMNVEV (reference sequence). The CDR3 bases are TGTGCCAGCAGTTTATCATACAGGGTCATCCCCTACGAGCAGTACTTC. Translated, it gives CASSLSYRVIPYEQYF.

The CDR3 nucleotides are TGTGCCAGCAGTGAGACAGGCAGGGATGGGGACACCATATATTTT. This encodes CASSETGRDGDTIYF. The rearrangement links TRBV6-1 to TRBJ1-3; weak D call: TRBD1 (6 bases). Germline CDR1 is MNHNS and CDR2 is SASEGT. The CDR3 has 15 amino acids. Trimming cost V 3 bases and J 8 bases, with 17 bases left between them.

The genes are TRBV19 and TRBJ1-5, with D maybe TRBD1 (6 bases). CDR3 length equals 14 residues. Per germline, CDR1 LNHDA and CDR2 SQIVND (reference sequence). Deletions cut 8 bases from V and 6 bases from J, with 17 bases between. The CDR3: CASAGTLRGQPQHF. CDR3 in DNA: TGTGCCAGTGCCGGGACATTAAGGGGTCAGCCCCAGCATTTT.

The chain uses TRBV4-1 and TRBJ1-2, with 9 bases aligning to TRBD1. The V gene's germline CDR1 is MGHRA and CDR2 YSYEKL. This CDR3 is 14 amino acids long. The ends lost 4 bases at V and 3 bases at J; junction bases unmatched: 3. The CDR3 DNA follows: TGCGCCAGCAGCCGGACAGGGGTCGACTATGGCTACACCTTC. Its protein is CASSRTGVDYGYTF.

This clone was counted a few times. The chain uses TRBV7-2 and TRBJ2-7; 8 bases are shared with TRBD1. The length of the CDR3 is 15 residues. Germline lookup yields CDR1 SGHTA and CDR2 FQGNSA. Trimming took 5 bases from V and 5 from J; bases not matched to a gene: 11. The CDR3 region has the DNA TGTGCCAGCAGCCAATTTCGACAGGGGCGGAACGAGCAGTACTTC. Residues: CASSQFRQGRNEQYF.

This clone is a singleton in its sample. The CDR3 DNA sequence: TGTGCCAGCAGCGCCCGGAGGAGCGGGGGAGGCGCAGATACGCAGTATTTT. This codes for CASSARRSGGGADTQYF. The J gene is TRBJ2-3, the V gene TRBV5-4; 8 nucleotides match TRBD2. Germline values: CDR1 SGHNT, CDR2 YYREEE (reference sequence). V shed 4 bases and J 4 bases; nucleotides not matched to a gene: 14. This CDR3 spans 17 amino acids.

The chain has TRBV9 and TRBJ2-7, with 10 positions matching TRBD1. This CDR3 has 14 amino acids. Per germline, CDR1 SGDLS and CDR2 YYNGEE. The J segment lost 2 bases and the V segment lost 4 bases, leaving 3 bases of the junction unmatched. This chain's CDR3 is CASSLGQGAYEQYF. DNA of the CDR3: TGTGCCAGCAGCCTCGGACAGGGGGCCTACGAGCAGTACTTC.

V and J are TRBV7-2 and TRBJ2-3; D is undetermined. The CDR3 covers 13 residues. V shed 5 bases and J shed 6 bases, with 12 bases lying between them. Germline CDR1 SGHTA, CDR2 FQGNSA. CDR3 coding DNA: TGTGCCAGCAGCCCCGTCCCTCGGGATACGCAGTATTTT. It encodes CASSPVPRDTQYF. Variable domain in full (rest from reference TRBV7-2 and TRBJ2-3): GAGVSQSPSNKVTEKGKDVELRCDPISGHTALYWYRQSLGQGLEFLIYFQGNSAPDKSGLPSDRFSAERTGGSVSTLTIQRTQQEDSAVYLCASSPVPRDTQYFGPGTRLTVL.

This chain joins TRBV7-2 and TRBJ1-3, with D possibly TRBD1 on 5 matching bases. Germline V lookup: CDR1 SGHTA, CDR2 FQGNSA. Trimming shortened V by 1 base and J by 4 bases, and 11 bases separated the two germline ends. The CDR3 runs to 15 residues. The CDR3 reads CASSLGQGTGNTIYF. CDR3 DNA sequence: TGTGCCAGCAGCTTAGGTCAGGGTACCGGAAACACCATATATTTT.

The chain uses TRBV9 and TRBJ2-1; 8 bases align to TRBD2. The CDR3 has 21 residues. V lost 0 bases, J lost 0 bases, and 17 bases stayed unmatched. Germline CDR1 and CDR2: SGDLS and YYNGEE. In nucleotides, the CDR3 is TGTGCCAGCAGCGTAGGAGGTCTGGCCAGCGGGGGACCTAGCTCCTACAATGAGCAGTTCTTC. Encoded protein: CASSVGGLASGGPSSYNEQFF.

The rearrangement uses TRBV21-1 and TRBJ2-5; TRBD2 is the table's D call and was not checked against the DNA. TRBV21-1 is a pseudogene locus. This CDR3 is built from 16 residues. The CDR3 sequence: CASSKGDSMPQETQYF. The CDR3 coding sequence is TGTGCCAGCAGCAAGGGGGACTCCATGCCCCAAGAGACCCAGTACTTC.

The rearrangement links TRBV9 to TRBJ2-2; possibly TRBD2 for D (5 bases). The CDR3 has 14 amino acids. CDR1 and CDR2 from the germline V gene are SGDLS and YYNGEE. Trimming stripped 2 bases from V and 5 bases from J, with 10 bases between. Here the CDR3 reads CASSVQTGTGELFF. Written as DNA, the CDR3 is TGTGCCAGCAGCGTTCAAACGGGGACCGGGGAGCTGTTTTTT.

This rearrangement joins TRBV28 to TRBJ2-3; the match to TRBD1 covers 7 bases. V lost 5 bases, J lost 0 bases, and 8 bases stayed unmatched. The CDR3 totals 16 residues. Germline V gene data show CDR1 as MDHEN and CDR2 as SYDVKM. Written as DNA, the CDR3 is TGTGCCAGCAGTGTCGGACAGGTCCCTAGCACAGATACGCAGTATTTT. This sequence encodes CASSVGQVPSTDTQYF.

The chain recombines TRBV6-1 with TRBJ1-2, with 10 bases that match TRBD1. CDR3 size: 12 residues. Trimming took 11 bases from V and 6 from J; bases not matched to a gene: 6. Germline values: CDR1 MNHNS, CDR2 SASEGT. DNA for the CDR3: TGTGCCCACCGGGGGACAGGGGATGGCTACACCTTC. It encodes CAHRGTGDGYTF.

V and J are TRBV11-2 and TRBJ2-7, with 7 bases that match TRBD2. Germline CDR1 and CDR2: SGHAT and FQNNGV. The CDR3 sequence is 14 residues long. Germline trimming cut 4 bases from V and 2 bases from J; bases unmatched to any gene: 5. CDR3 bases: TGTGCCAGCAGCTCCCGGGACTATACCTACGAGCAGTACGTC. Amino acids: CASSSRDYTYEQYV.

V usage is TRBV28 and J usage is TRBJ1-5, with 8 bases that match TRBD1. V shed 7 bases, J shed 1 base, and the junction held 15 bases outside the gene matches. There are 18 residues in the CDR3. CDR1 is MDHEN and CDR2 is SYDVKM in the germline V gene. For the CDR3, the DNA is TGTGCCAGCACCCCGGCGAGGACAGGGCTTCTCAGCAATCAGCCCCAGCATTTT. It codes for CASTPARTGLLSNQPQHF.

This clone turned up a few times. In DNA form, the CDR3 reads TGTGCCATCAGTGAAGGACTAGCAGACCGCACAGATACGCAGTATTTT. As protein: CAISEGLADRTDTQYF. This chain links TRBV10-3 with TRBJ2-3; 8 nucleotides line up with TRBD2. Per germline, CDR1 ENHRY and CDR2 SYGVKD. Losses at the gene ends were 3 bases for V and 1 base for J; bases not matched to a gene: 6. This CDR3 is 16 amino acids long.

The chain links TRBV25-1 to TRBJ2-5; 12 positions match TRBD2. Germline V gene data show CDR1 as MGHDK and CDR2 as SYGVNS. V shed 2 bases, J shed 5 bases, and the junction held 6 bases outside the gene matches. CDR3 length equals 16 residues. The CDR3 DNA follows: TGTGCCAGCAGTGAAGGGGCTAGCGGGAGGGTGGAGACCCAGTACTTC. Its protein is CASSEGASGRVETQYF.

Regarding this clone: Germline and junction disagree at one end, which may indicate a read error. The rearrangement links TRBV7-9 to TRBJ1-1; TRBD1 matches at 8 bases. The CDR3 sequence is 16 residues long. Germline V gene lookup returns CDR1 SEHNR and CDR2 FQNEAQ (reference sequence). The CDR3 region is CSSSLGQGVLNTEAFF. The CDR3 bases are TGTTCCAGCAGCTTAGGACAGGGAGTTTTGAACACTGAAGCTTTCTTT.

The gene calls are TRBV28 and TRBJ1-4; D uncertain. The CDR3 is 16 amino acids. V was clipped by 4 bases and J by 8 bases, with 20 bases between them. Germline assignment: CDR1 MDHEN and CDR2 SYDVKM. CDR3 DNA: TGTGCCAGCAGTTCCTCTGGGCCTCTGGGTCGGGAAAAACTGTTTTTT. It yields the protein CASSSSGPLGREKLFF. The full variable domain, in which reference TRBV28 and TRBJ1-4 provide the parts outside the CDR3, is DVKVTQSSRYLVKRTGEKVFLECVQDMDHENMFWYRQDPGLGLRLIYFSYDVKMKEKGDIPEGYSVSREKKERFSLILESASTNQTSMYLCASSSSGPLGREKLFFGSGTQLSVL.

V usage is TRBV6-1 and J usage is TRBJ2-5, with 8 bases aligning to TRBD2. The CDR3 is made up of 12 amino acids. Germline lookup yields CDR1 MNHNS and CDR2 SASEGT. The J segment lost 3 bases and the V segment lost 8 bases, leaving 2 bases of the junction unmatched. The CDR3 coding sequence is TGTGCCAGCTCACTAGCGGAAGAGACCCAGTACTTC. Encoded protein: CASSLAEETQYF.

This clone was observed a handful of times. CDR3 DNA: TGTGCCCGAGTCAAATACAATGAGCAGTTCTTC. It is translated as CARVKYNEQFF. The V call is TRBV30, the J call TRBJ2-1; D gene ambiguous. The CDR3 totals 11 residues. In germline, CDR1 is GTSNPN, CDR2 SVGIG (reference sequence). V lost 8 bases to trimming and J lost 4 bases, with 9 bases between them.

The V call is TRBV7-3, the J call TRBJ2-3; a possible D gene is TRBD2 (6 bases). CDR1 is SGHTA, CDR2 FQGTGA, per germline. V was pared by 5 bases and J by 0 bases, with 9 bases between. CDR3 length equals 14 residues. CDR3 residues: CASSRSGSTDTQYF. The CDR3 bases are TGTGCCAGCAGCCGAAGCGGGAGCACAGATACGCAGTATTTT. Filled out from reference TRBV7-3 and TRBJ2-3, the complete variable domain reads GAGVSQTPSNKVTEKGKYVELRCDPISGHTALYWYRQSLGQGPEFLIYFQGTGAADDSGLPNDRFFAVRPEGSVSTLKIQRTERGDSAVYLCASSRSGSTDTQYFGPGTRLTVL.

This clone was recorded once. This chain links TRBV12-5 with TRBJ1-2; a weak D match, TRBD1 (6 bases). The CDR3 runs 12 residues. The V gene lost 5 bases and the J gene lost 5 bases, with 9 bases spanning the gap. CDR1 LGHNT and CDR2 FRNRAP come from the germline V gene. CDR3 residues: CASGGTPYGYTF. The CDR3 nucleotides read TGTGCTAGTGGTGGGACACCGTATGGCTACACCTTC.

V gene TRBV18 combines with J gene TRBJ1-2, with 12 positions matching TRBD1. There are 18 residues in the CDR3. Trimming removed 0 bases from V and 8 bases from J; junction bases left unmatched: 13. The germline V gene has CDR1 KGHSH and CDR2 LQKENI. This chain's CDR3 is CASSPPGTGGITIRGYTF. Written as DNA, the CDR3 is TGTGCCAGCTCACCACCCGGGACAGGGGGCATAACTATAAGGGGCTACACCTTC.